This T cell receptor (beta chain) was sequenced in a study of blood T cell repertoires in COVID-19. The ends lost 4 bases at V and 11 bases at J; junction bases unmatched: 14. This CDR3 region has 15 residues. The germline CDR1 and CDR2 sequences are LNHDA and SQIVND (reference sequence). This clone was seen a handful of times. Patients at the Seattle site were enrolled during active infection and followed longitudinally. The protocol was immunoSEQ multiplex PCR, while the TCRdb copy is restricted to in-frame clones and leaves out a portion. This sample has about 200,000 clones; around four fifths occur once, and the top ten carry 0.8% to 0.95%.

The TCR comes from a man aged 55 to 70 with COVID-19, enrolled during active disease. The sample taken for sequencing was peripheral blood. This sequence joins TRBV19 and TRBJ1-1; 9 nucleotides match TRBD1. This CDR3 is CASSKNARDREGAFF. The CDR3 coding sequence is TGTGCCAGTAGTAAGAATGCCCGGGACAGGGAGGGCGCTTTCTTT. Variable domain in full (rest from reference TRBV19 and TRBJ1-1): DGGITQSPKYLFRKEGQNVTLSCEQNLNHDAMYWYRQDPGQGLRLIYYSQIVNDFQKGDIAEGYSVSREKKESFPLTVTSAQKNPTAFYLCASSKNARDREGAFFGQGTRLTVV.